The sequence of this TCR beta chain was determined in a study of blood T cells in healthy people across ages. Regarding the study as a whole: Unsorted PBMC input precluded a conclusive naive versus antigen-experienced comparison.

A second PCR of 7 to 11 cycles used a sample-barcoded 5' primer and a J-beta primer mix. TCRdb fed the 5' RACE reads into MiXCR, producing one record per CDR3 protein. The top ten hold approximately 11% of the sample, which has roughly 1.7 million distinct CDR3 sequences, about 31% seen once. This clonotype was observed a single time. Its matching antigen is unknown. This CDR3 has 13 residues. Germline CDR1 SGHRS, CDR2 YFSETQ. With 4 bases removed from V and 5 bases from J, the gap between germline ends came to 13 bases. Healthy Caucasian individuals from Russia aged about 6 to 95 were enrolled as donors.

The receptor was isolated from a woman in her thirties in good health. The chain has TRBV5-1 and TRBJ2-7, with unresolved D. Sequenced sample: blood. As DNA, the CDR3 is TGCGCCAGCAGCGAAGTACCAGATGACGAGCAGTACTTC. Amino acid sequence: CASSEVPDDEQYF.